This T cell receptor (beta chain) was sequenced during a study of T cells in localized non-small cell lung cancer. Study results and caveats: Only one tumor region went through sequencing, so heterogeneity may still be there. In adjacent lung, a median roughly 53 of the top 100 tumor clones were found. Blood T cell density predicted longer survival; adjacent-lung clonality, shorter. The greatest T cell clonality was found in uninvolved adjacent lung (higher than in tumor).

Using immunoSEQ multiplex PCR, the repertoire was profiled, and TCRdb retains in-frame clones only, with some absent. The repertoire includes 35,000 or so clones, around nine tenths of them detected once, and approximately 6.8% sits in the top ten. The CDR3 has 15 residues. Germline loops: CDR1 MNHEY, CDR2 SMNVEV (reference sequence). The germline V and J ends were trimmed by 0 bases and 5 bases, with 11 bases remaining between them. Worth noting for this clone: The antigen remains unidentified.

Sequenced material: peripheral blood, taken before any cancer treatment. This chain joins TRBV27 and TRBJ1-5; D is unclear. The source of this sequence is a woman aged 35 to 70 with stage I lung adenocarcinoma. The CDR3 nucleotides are TGTGCCAGCAGTTTATCGGGAGACGGCGATCAGCCCCAGCATTTT. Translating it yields CASSLSGDGDQPQHF.